This entry lists 25 T cell receptor beta chains sequenced from one sample in a study of blood T cell repertoires in COVID-19. Profiled with immunoSEQ multiplex PCR; TCRdb holds only in-frame clones, not every one. The table records fewer than 450,000 clones, approximately 87% of them present only once. The material sequenced was peripheral blood. These receptors were taken from a woman aged 45-60 years with COVID-19, enrolled during active disease.

The chain carries TRBV6-5 and TRBJ1-2, with a weak D call TRBD1 (5 bases). In germline, CDR1 is MNHEY, CDR2 SVGAGI. This CDR3 region has 12 residues. Deletions cut 6 bases from V and 8 bases from J, with 13 bases between. The CDR3 here is CASSLDNYGYTF. CDR3 nucleotide sequence: TGTGCCAGCAGCCTGGACAATTACGGCTACACCTTC.

The rearrangement links TRBV18 to TRBJ1-1; no reliable D call. The germline V gene encodes CDR1 KGHSH and CDR2 LQKENI. Trimming left V 5 bases short and J 4 bases short, with 20 bases between. This CDR3 contains 16 residues. Written as DNA, the CDR3 is TGTGCCAGCTCATCACAACTTCTAAGGGAGGGCACTGAAGCTTTCTTT. The encoded protein is CASSSQLLREGTEAFF. Based on the CDR3 plus reference TRBV18 and TRBJ1-1, the full variable domain is NAGVMQNPRHLVRRRGQEARLRCSPMKGHSHVYWYRQLPEEGLKFMVYLQKENIIDESGMPKERFSAEFPKEGPSILRIQQVVRGDSAAYFCASSSQLLREGTEAFFGQGTRLTVV.

The chain couples TRBV11-2 to TRBJ2-1; 7 bases are shared with TRBD1. Germline CDR1 SGHAT, CDR2 FQNNGV. J gave up 8 bases and V 6 bases, and 4 bases lay outside the gene matches. This CDR3 has 12 amino acids. The CDR3 DNA reads as TGTGCCAGCAGACGTCAGGGGGATGAGCAGTTCTTC. The encoded protein is CASRRQGDEQFF.

The V and J genes are TRBV11-3 and TRBJ2-1; D gene uncertain. Germline loops: CDR1 SGHNT, CDR2 YENEEA. Trimming pared 4 bases from V and 6 bases from J, leaving 13 bases between. CDR3 length: 14 residues. CDR3 protein: CASSSDLWANEQFF. CDR3 sequence (DNA): TGTGCCAGCAGCTCCGACCTCTGGGCCAATGAGCAGTTCTTC. Supplemented by reference TRBV11-3 and TRBJ2-1, the full variable domain reads EAGVVQSPRYKIIEKKQPVAFWCNPISGHNTLYWYLQNLGQGPELLIRYENEEAVDDSQLPKDRFSAERLKGVDSTLKIQPAELGDSAVYLCASSSDLWANEQFFGPGTRLTVL.

This clone was seen once. The V and J genes are TRBV30 and TRBJ1-2; 8 bases map to TRBD1. The V and J ends lost 1 base and 14 bases, in that order; junction bases with no gene match: 12. The CDR3 consists of 13 residues. CDR1 and CDR2 from the germline V gene are GTSNPN and SVGIG (reference sequence). The CDR3 nucleotides read TGTGCCTGGAGTGCCCAGGGGGCGGGAAGTCCGACCTTC. As protein: CAWSAQGAGSPTF.

The V call is TRBV7-8, the J call TRBJ1-3, with 7 bases matching TRBD1. CDR1 and CDR2 (germline): SGHVS, FQNEAQ. V gave up 3 bases and J gave up 0 bases; unmatched junction bases: 8. The CDR3 has 17 amino acids. CDR3 DNA: TGTGCCAGCAGCTTTCAACCGGACAGGTCCTCTGGAAACACCATATATTTT. It translates to CASSFQPDRSSGNTIYF.

In its sample, this clone was seen a few times. The genes are TRBV30 and TRBJ1-6; 7 bases align to TRBD1. Germline assignment: CDR1 GTSNPN and CDR2 SVGIG (reference sequence). CDR3 size: 16 residues. V was clipped by 1 base and J by 1 base; unmatched bases: 4. In nucleotides, the CDR3 is TGTGCCTGGAGTGGACAGGGTGGTTCCTATAATTCACCCCTCCACTTT. Its protein product is CAWSGQGGSYNSPLHF. Full variable domain (missing parts from reference TRBV30 and TRBJ1-6): SQTIHQWPATLVQPVGSPLSLECTVEGTSNPNLYWYRQAAGRGLQLLFYSVGIGQISSEVPQNLSASRPQDRQFILSSKKLLLSDSGFYLCAWSGQGGSYNSPLHFGNGTRLTVT.

This clone was recorded only once. The chain is built from TRBV18 and TRBJ1-5, with TRBD1 identical over 7 bases. V shed 1 base and J 4 bases; nucleotides not matched to a gene: 4. The CDR3 is 15 amino acids. Per germline, CDR1 KGHSH and CDR2 LQKENI. This CDR3 reads CASSPRGQINQPQHF. CDR3 DNA: TGTGCCAGCTCACCACGGGGACAGATTAATCAGCCCCAGCATTTT.

J is TRBJ2-3 and V is TRBV5-1, with 7 bases lining up with TRBD2. Trimming cost V 3 bases and J 5 bases; bases outside gene matches: 6. CDR1 is SGHRS and CDR2 is YFSETQ in the germline V gene. The CDR3 spans 14 residues. The CDR3 protein is CASSSGLPVDTQYF. The CDR3 DNA reads TGCGCCAGCAGCTCGGGACTACCAGTAGATACGCAGTATTTT.

The chain recombines TRBV5-1 with TRBJ1-4; the D is unclear. This CDR3 spans 17 amino acids. Germline assignment: CDR1 SGHRS and CDR2 YFSETQ. The germline V and J ends were trimmed by 2 bases and 2 bases, with 16 bases remaining between them. As DNA, the CDR3 is TGCGCCAGCAGCTTTAGACCGGCCAGAGGCACTAATGAAAAACTGTTTTTT. Translated: CASSFRPARGTNEKLFF.

This rearrangement joins TRBV12-5 to TRBJ2-2; 11 bases agree with TRBD2. Trimming at V came to 1 base and at J to 3 bases, leaving 1 base not matched to a gene. The CDR3 has 16 residues. Germline CDR1 and CDR2: LGHNT and FRNRAP. The chain's CDR3 is CASGLGTSGYTGELFF. The CDR3 DNA reads as TGTGCTAGTGGTTTGGGGACTAGCGGGTACACCGGGGAGCTGTTTTTT.

This clone was counted many times. This chain joins TRBV15 and TRBJ1-2; TRBD1 is a possible D gene (5 bases). CDR3 length: 18 residues. The V end was cut by 0 bases, the J end by 0 bases, with 17 bases between. Germline V gene lookup returns CDR1 LNHNV and CDR2 YYDKDF (reference sequence). The CDR3 DNA follows: TGTGCCACCAGCAGAGATGGGGGGGGAGGTCTGGCTAACTATGGCTACACCTTC. Amino acid sequence: CATSRDGGGGLANYGYTF.

The rearrangement joins TRBV30 to TRBJ1-1; 10 bases map to TRBD1. CDR3 size: 16 residues. Per germline, CDR1 GTSNPN and CDR2 SVGIG (reference sequence). The V gene end was trimmed by 3 bases and the J gene end by 0 bases; junction bases not matched to a gene: 7. CDR3 protein: CAWSLGQGVLNTEAFF. The CDR3 nucleotides read TGTGCCTGGAGCCTCGGACAGGGGGTTTTGAACACTGAAGCTTTCTTT. Combining the CDR3 with reference TRBV30 and TRBJ1-1 gives the whole variable domain SQTIHQWPATLVQPVGSPLSLECTVEGTSNPNLYWYRQAAGRGLQLLFYSVGIGQISSEVPQNLSASRPQDRQFILSSKKLLLSDSGFYLCAWSLGQGVLNTEAFFGQGTRLTVV.

The chain has TRBV7-8 and TRBJ2-7, with TRBD2 matching 8 bases. The CDR3 runs to 12 residues. Looked up from germline, CDR1 is SGHVS and CDR2 is FQNEAQ. The J segment lost 7 bases and the V segment lost 8 bases, leaving 7 bases of the junction unmatched. The chain's CDR3 is CASVREGREQYF. The CDR3 bases are TGTGCCAGCGTACGGGAGGGCCGGGAGCAGTACTTC.

The chain couples TRBV11-2 to TRBJ2-1; TRBD1 might be the D (5 bases). The CDR3 consists of 15 residues. Trimming stripped 2 bases from V and 0 bases from J, with 8 bases between. Germline V gives CDR1 SGHAT, CDR2 FQNNGV. The CDR3 coding sequence is TGTGCCAGCAGCTTAAGTAGGGGCTCCTACAATGAGCAGTTCTTC. It is translated as CASSLSRGSYNEQFF. Looking up the rest from reference TRBV11-2 and TRBJ2-1 gives the full variable domain: EAGVAQSPRYKIIEKRQSVAFWCNPISGHATLYWYQQILGQGPKLLIQFQNNGVVDDSQLPKDRFSAERLKGVDSTLKIQPAKLEDSAVYLCASSLSRGSYNEQFFGPGTRLTVL.

V is TRBV19 and J is TRBJ2-7; TRBD2 is a possible D gene (6 bases). The CDR3 is made up of 13 amino acids. Germline V gene sequence: CDR1 LNHDA, CDR2 SQIVND (reference sequence). V was shortened by 3 bases and J by 7 bases, with 13 bases between the two germline ends. This chain's CDR3 is CASSILTSGEQYF. The CDR3 coding sequence is TGTGCCAGTAGTATCCTTACAAGCGGGGAGCAGTACTTC.

This clone has only one observation. The V and J genes are TRBV19 and TRBJ2-7; 9 bases agree with TRBD1. Germline lookup yields CDR1 LNHDA and CDR2 SQIVND (reference sequence). The CDR3 covers 16 residues. Trimming cost V 1 base and J 4 bases; bases outside gene matches: 8. Here the CDR3 reads CASSIGSGTGWYEQYF. The CDR3 nucleotides read TGTGCCAGTAGTATAGGTTCCGGGACAGGGTGGTACGAGCAGTACTTC.

This clone was detected once. V is TRBV4-2 and J is TRBJ2-1; possibly TRBD1 for D (6 bases). CDR3 length: 17 amino acids. The germline V gene has CDR1 LGHNA and CDR2 YNFKEQ. Trimming removed 4 bases from V and 2 bases from J, with 18 bases in between. The CDR3: CASSRRGQTEAYNEQFF. CDR3 coding DNA: TGTGCCAGCAGCCGAAGAGGACAGACTGAGGCCTACAATGAGCAGTTCTTC.

V usage is TRBV29-1 and J usage is TRBJ2-1, with D perhaps matching TRBD2 (5 bases). The CDR3 length is 14 residues. Per germline, CDR1 SQVTM and CDR2 ANQGSEA. The ends were cut back, 4 bases at V and 2 bases at J, with 12 bases in the middle. The CDR3 region is CSVVGADPYNEQFF. CDR3 in DNA: TGCAGCGTTGTGGGAGCGGATCCCTACAATGAGCAGTTCTTC.

V is TRBV5-4 and J is TRBJ2-2; 7 nucleotides line up with TRBD1. Germline values: CDR1 SGHNT, CDR2 YYREEE (reference sequence). The CDR3 consists of 14 residues. With V trimmed by 2 bases and J by 3 bases, 1 base remained unmatched. In DNA, the CDR3 is TGTGCCAGCAGCTTTACAGGGGACACCGGGGAGCTGTTTTTT. Translated: CASSFTGDTGELFF.

This clone occurred once. V is TRBV11-3 and J is TRBJ2-1; the match to TRBD2 covers 12 bases. Germline trimming cut 5 bases from V and 7 bases from J; bases unmatched to any gene: 9. Germline CDR1 SGHNT, CDR2 YENEEA. This CDR3 has 16 amino acids. CDR3 sequence: CASSGRLAGGVNEQFF. Here the CDR3 DNA reads TGTGCCAGCAGCGGGAGGCTAGCGGGAGGGGTAAATGAGCAGTTCTTC.

This chain connects TRBV27 to TRBJ2-7; TRBD2 is a possible D gene (7 bases). V was cut by 2 bases and J by 1 base, with 15 bases left in between. CDR1 MNHEY and CDR2 SMNVEV come from the germline V gene (reference sequence). CDR3 size: 16 residues. CDR3 bases: TGTGCCAGCAGTTTAAAGGGGGGGGCGGTTTCCTACGAGCAGTACTTC. This gives the protein CASSLKGGAVSYEQYF.

The gene calls are TRBV19 and TRBJ2-7, with D perhaps TRBD2 (6 bases). Per germline, CDR1 LNHDA and CDR2 SQIVND (reference sequence). Trimming pared 3 bases from V and 2 bases from J, leaving 11 bases between. CDR3 length: 14 amino acids. CDR3 amino acids: CASSIGPGAYEQYF. In nucleotides, the CDR3 is TGTGCCAGTAGTATCGGACCGGGAGCCTACGAGCAGTACTTC.

This clone was observed a few times. The V gene is TRBV2, the J gene TRBJ2-7; D is uncertain. CDR3 length equals 14 residues. The germline V and J ends were trimmed by 0 bases and 6 bases, with 12 bases remaining between them. Per germline, CDR1 SNHLY and CDR2 FYNNEI. In DNA form, the CDR3 reads TGTGCCAGCAGTGAAGCAGGCAAGGCGGCCGAGCAGTACTTC. Amino acid sequence: CASSEAGKAAEQYF.

This clone turned up a few times. CDR3 sequence: CASSLSPRGTYEQYF. CDR3 DNA: TGTGCCAGCAGTTTATCCCCCAGGGGAACCTACGAGCAGTACTTC. The genes are TRBV27 and TRBJ2-7; perhaps TRBD1 as D (6 bases). The CDR3 consists of 15 residues. Between the trimmed V and J ends, which lost 0 bases and 2 bases, there was a span of 11 bases. Looked up from germline, CDR1 is MNHEY and CDR2 is SMNVEV (reference sequence).